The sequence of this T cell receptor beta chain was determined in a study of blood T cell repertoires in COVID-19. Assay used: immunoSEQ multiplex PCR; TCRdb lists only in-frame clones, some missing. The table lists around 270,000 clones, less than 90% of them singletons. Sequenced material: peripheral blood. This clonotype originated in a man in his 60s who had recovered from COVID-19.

The CDR3 coding sequence is TGTGCCAGCAGTCAACAGGGGTTTATACACATTCAGTACTTC. Its translation is CASSQQGFIHIQYF. The chain uses TRBV27 and TRBJ2-4; 7 positions match TRBD1. This CDR3 has 14 amino acids. Looked up from germline, CDR1 is MNHEY and CDR2 is SMNVEV (reference sequence). J gave up 8 bases and V 5 bases, and 9 bases lay outside the gene matches.